A single sample gave rise to the 13 T cell receptor beta chains below, sequenced in a study of cytomegalovirus exposure and HLA in healthy donors (dated by TCRdb to about 2017). The library was generated by the immunoSEQ multiplex PCR assay. The multiplex PCR relied on a mix of 60 forward primers for TCR Vbeta segments and 13 reverse primers for TCR Jbeta segments. As stored in TCRdb, this immuneACCESS dataset retains in-frame rearrangements with V and J assigned. A fraction of the clones does not appear; measured against another copy, unresolved V genes explain less than half of the discrepancy, and the remainder lacks a known reason. The table for this sample lists about 170,000 clones; about 88% of them were counted only once. The top ten hold roughly 2.2% of the sample. The source material was PBMCs. The origin of the receptors is a man younger than 30 in good health and CMV-seropositive.

The CDR3 nucleotides read TGTGCCAGTAGGCAGGACGCGGGGTCCTATAATTCACCCCTCCACTTT. It yields the protein CASRQDAGSYNSPLHF. The gene calls are TRBV19 and TRBJ1-6; D gene ambiguous. This CDR3 comprises 16 residues. The V end was cut by 6 bases, the J end by 1 base, with 13 bases between. In germline, CDR1 is LNHDA, CDR2 SQIVND (reference sequence).

The chain carries TRBV6-5 and TRBJ2-7; D gene ambiguous. The CDR3 runs 15 residues. V was trimmed by 3 bases and J by 1 base, leaving 13 bases between them. Germline V gene sequence: CDR1 MNHEY, CDR2 SVGAGI. CDR3 region: CASSYGSGLSYEQYF. In DNA, the CDR3 is TGTGCCAGCAGTTATGGCTCAGGTTTGTCCTACGAGCAGTACTTC.

The J gene is TRBJ2-7, the V gene TRBV2, with 7 bases fitting TRBD1. The CDR3 extends over 15 amino acids. The germline CDR1 and CDR2 sequences are SNHLY and FYNNEI. With 7 bases clipped from V and 2 bases from J, the junction kept 11 bases outside the gene matches. The CDR3 protein is CASNTQGMSTYEQYF. CDR3 DNA: TGTGCCAGCAATACACAGGGGATGTCAACCTACGAGCAGTACTTC.

The gene calls are TRBV29-1 and TRBJ2-5; 10 bases agree with TRBD1. In germline, CDR1 is SQVTM, CDR2 ANQGSEA. This CDR3 has 15 amino acids. The V gene end was trimmed by 6 bases and the J gene end by 5 bases; junction bases not matched to a gene: 12. CDR3 bases: TGCAGCGTCTTCCGGGACAGGGGAGGGGGGGAGACCCAGTACTTC. The encoded protein is CSVFRDRGGGETQYF.

The gene calls are TRBV4-3 and TRBJ2-7; tentative D call: TRBD2 (5 bases). Germline V lookup: CDR1 LGHNA, CDR2 YSLEER. V was clipped by 0 bases and J by 2 bases, with 14 bases between them. This CDR3 comprises 16 residues. The CDR3, as DNA: TGCGCCAGCAGCCAAGATTCGGGGTCTGCGGCCTACGAGCAGTACTTC. It specifies CASSQDSGSAAYEQYF.

The gene calls are TRBV11-2 and TRBJ2-7; TRBD2 is a possible D gene (5 bases). Germline V lookup: CDR1 SGHAT, CDR2 FQNNGV. Trimming removed 1 base from V and 0 bases from J, with 10 bases in between. The CDR3 loop spans 15 amino acids. The CDR3 nucleotides are TGTGCCAGCAGCTTAGTCCGGGAATACTCCTACGAGCAGTACTTC. Translated: CASSLVREYSYEQYF.

Here the CDR3 DNA reads TGTGCCAGCAGTTTATCGGTTTTTGGGGCGCGCACTGAAGCTTTCTTT. It yields the protein CASSLSVFGARTEAFF. The rearrangement links TRBV27 to TRBJ1-1; the D gene is possibly TRBD1 (5 bases). The CDR3 is 16 residues long. Germline CDR1 MNHEY, CDR2 SMNVEV (reference sequence). With 0 bases removed from V and 4 bases from J, the gap between germline ends came to 15 bases.

V usage is TRBV5-1 and J usage is TRBJ1-3; D is perhaps TRBD1 (5 bases). V was shortened by 2 bases and J by 2 bases, with 17 bases between the two germline ends. This CDR3 comprises 17 residues. CDR1 is SGHRS and CDR2 is YFSETQ in the germline V gene. This CDR3 reads CASSFSGDPMAGNTIYF. In DNA form, the CDR3 reads TGCGCCAGCAGCTTTTCGGGGGACCCCATGGCTGGAAACACCATATATTTT.

V is TRBV7-9 and J is TRBJ2-3; 9 bases are a match to TRBD1. Germline CDR1 and CDR2: SEHNR and FQNEAQ (reference sequence). The CDR3 consists of 16 residues. Losses at the gene ends were 5 bases for V and 3 bases for J; bases not matched to a gene: 9. This CDR3 is CASSPPGTGWTDTQYF. The CDR3 region has the DNA TGTGCCAGCAGCCCCCCGGGGACAGGGTGGACAGATACGCAGTATTTT.

This clone was recorded only once. This rearrangement joins TRBV7-9 to TRBJ2-5; D is possibly TRBD1 (6 bases). This CDR3 region has 16 residues. V was cut by 5 bases and J by 4 bases, with 20 bases left in between. Germline CDR1 SEHNR, CDR2 FQNEAQ (reference sequence). This CDR3 is CASSRAGTPQGETQYF. The CDR3 coding sequence is TGTGCCAGCAGCCGTGCCGGGACACCCCAGGGAGAGACCCAGTACTTC.

The rearrangement joins TRBV5-4 to TRBJ2-1, with D hard to call. CDR1 and CDR2 from the germline V gene are SGHNT and YYREEE (reference sequence). The CDR3 covers 12 residues. The V and J ends lost 4 bases and 3 bases respectively, with 5 bases between them. CDR3 region: CASSVDYNEQFF. For the CDR3, the DNA is TGTGCCAGCAGCGTAGACTACAATGAGCAGTTCTTC.

V gene TRBV2 combines with J gene TRBJ2-4; D may be TRBD2 (6 bases). From germline, CDR1 is SNHLY and CDR2 FYNNEI. This CDR3 has 17 residues. Between the trimmed V and J ends, which lost 3 bases and 0 bases, there was a span of 15 bases. CDR3 loop: CASSEGYAGLAKNIQYF. The DNA of the CDR3 is TGTGCCAGCAGTGAGGGGTATGCGGGGTTAGCCAAAAACATTCAGTACTTC.

CDR3 loop: CATSRDPLLAVGGELFF. The CDR3 DNA sequence: TGTGCCACCAGCAGAGACCCCCTTCTAGCGGTCGGTGGGGAGCTGTTTTTT. V and J are TRBV15 and TRBJ2-2, with 7 bases fitting TRBD2. Losses at the gene ends were 0 bases for V and 8 bases for J; bases not matched to a gene: 12. The germline CDR1 and CDR2 sequences are LNHNV and YYDKDF (reference sequence). The CDR3 consists of 17 residues.